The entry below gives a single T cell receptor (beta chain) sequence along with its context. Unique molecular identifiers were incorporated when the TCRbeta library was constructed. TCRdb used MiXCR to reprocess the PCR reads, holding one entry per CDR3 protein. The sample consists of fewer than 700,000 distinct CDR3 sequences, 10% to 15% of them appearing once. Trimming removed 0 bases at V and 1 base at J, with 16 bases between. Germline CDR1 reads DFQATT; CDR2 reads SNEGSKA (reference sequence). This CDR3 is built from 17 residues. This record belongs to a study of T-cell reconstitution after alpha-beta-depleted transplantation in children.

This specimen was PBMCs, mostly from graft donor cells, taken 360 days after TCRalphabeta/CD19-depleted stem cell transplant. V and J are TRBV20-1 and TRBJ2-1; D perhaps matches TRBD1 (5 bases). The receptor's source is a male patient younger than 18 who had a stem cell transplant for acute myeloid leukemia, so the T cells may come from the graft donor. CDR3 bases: TGCAGTGCTAGAGATATCCAGGGTCGGTGGTCCTACAATGAGCAGTTCTTC. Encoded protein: CSARDIQGRWSYNEQFF.